This T cell receptor (beta chain) was recovered during a study of blood T cell repertoires in COVID-19. Measured with immunoSEQ multiplex PCR; TCRdb has only the in-frame clones, and not every one. The repertoire includes around 230,000 clones, roughly 77% of them detected once, and about a tenth sits in the top ten. Germline V gene lookup returns CDR1 LNHNV and CDR2 YYDKDF (reference sequence). Trimming stripped 1 base from V and 0 bases from J, with 28 bases between. The CDR3 is 21 residues long. The receptor's source is a man aged 35 to 55 who had recovered from COVID-19. The sequencing input was PBMCs or T cells enriched from blood (not recorded which). The rearrangement links TRBV15 to TRBJ2-7; weak D call: TRBD2 (6 bases). In nucleotides, the CDR3 is TGTGCCACCAGCAGAGTTCCTGGGGACTTACAAATAGCGGCTGTCTCCTACGAGCAGTACTTC. Translated: CATSRVPGDLQIAAVSYEQYF.